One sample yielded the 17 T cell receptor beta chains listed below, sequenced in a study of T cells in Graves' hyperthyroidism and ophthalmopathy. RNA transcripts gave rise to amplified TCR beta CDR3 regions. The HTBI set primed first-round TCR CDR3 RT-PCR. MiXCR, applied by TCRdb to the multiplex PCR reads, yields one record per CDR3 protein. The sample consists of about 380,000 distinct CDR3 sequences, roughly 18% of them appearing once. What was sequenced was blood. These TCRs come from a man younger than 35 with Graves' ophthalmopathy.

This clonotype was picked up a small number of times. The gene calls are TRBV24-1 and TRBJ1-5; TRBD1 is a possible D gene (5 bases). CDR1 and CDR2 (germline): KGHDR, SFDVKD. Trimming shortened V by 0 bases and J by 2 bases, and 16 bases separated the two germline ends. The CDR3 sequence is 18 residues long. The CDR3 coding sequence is TGTGCCACCAGTGATTTGAGGTGGCAGTTAGGGGGCAATCAGCCCCAGCATTTT. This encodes CATSDLRWQLGGNQPQHF.

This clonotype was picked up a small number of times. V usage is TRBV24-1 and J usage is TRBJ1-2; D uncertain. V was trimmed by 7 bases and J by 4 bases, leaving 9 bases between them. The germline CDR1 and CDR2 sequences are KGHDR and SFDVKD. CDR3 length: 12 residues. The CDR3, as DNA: TGTGCCACCAGCGGGAGGGTCTATGGCTACACCTTC. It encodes CATSGRVYGYTF.

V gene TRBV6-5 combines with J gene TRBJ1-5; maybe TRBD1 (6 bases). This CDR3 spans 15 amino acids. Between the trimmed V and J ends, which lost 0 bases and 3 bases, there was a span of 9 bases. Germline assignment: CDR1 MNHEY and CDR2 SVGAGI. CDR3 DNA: TGTGCCAGCAGTTACTCGAACAGGGTCAATCAGCCCCAGCATTTT. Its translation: CASSYSNRVNQPQHF.

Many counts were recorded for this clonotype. The CDR3 here is CASSAMGTDQETQYF. The CDR3 bases are TGTGCCAGCAGCGCCATGGGGACAGACCAAGAGACCCAGTACTTC. V usage is TRBV12-3 or TRBV12-4 and J usage is TRBJ2-5; TRBD1 agrees at 7 bases. V was clipped by 6 bases and J by 0 bases; unmatched bases: 7. The length of the CDR3 is 15 residues.

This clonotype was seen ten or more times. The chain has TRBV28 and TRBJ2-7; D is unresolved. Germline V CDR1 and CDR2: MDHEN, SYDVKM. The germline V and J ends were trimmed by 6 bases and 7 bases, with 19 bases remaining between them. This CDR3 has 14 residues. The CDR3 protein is CASSPVKGLGEQYF. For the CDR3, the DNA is TGTGCCAGCAGCCCCGTTAAGGGTCTGGGAGAGCAGTACTTC.

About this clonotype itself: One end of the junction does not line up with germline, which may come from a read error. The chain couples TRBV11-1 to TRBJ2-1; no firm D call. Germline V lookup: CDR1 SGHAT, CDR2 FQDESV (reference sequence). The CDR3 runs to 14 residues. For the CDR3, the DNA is TGCGCCAGCAGCCAGCCTCCGAATCACAATGAGCAGTTCTTC. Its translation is CASSQPPNHNEQFF.

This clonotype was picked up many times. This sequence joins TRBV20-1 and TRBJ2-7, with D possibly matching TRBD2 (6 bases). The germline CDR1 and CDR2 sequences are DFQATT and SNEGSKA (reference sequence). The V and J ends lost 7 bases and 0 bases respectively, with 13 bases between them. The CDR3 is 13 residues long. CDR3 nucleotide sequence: TGCAGTGGGAGGGACGTTGACTCCTACGAGCAGTACTTC. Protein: CSGRDVDSYEQYF.

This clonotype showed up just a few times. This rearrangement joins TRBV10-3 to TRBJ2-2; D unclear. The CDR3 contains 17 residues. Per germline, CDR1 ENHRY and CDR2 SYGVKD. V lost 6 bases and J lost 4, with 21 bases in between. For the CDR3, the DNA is TGTGCCATCAGAACCTCCCCCCCGTCTTCGGGCACCGGGGAGCTGTTTTTT. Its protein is CAIRTSPPSSGTGELFF.

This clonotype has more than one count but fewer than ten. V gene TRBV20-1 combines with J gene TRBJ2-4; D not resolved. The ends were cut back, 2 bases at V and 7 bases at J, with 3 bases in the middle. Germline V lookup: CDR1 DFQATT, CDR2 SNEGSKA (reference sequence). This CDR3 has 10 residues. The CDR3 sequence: CSARRNIQYF. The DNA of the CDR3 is TGCAGTGCTAGACGTAACATTCAGTACTTC.

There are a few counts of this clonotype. The CDR3 spells CASRTGTGVSPLHF. In DNA, the CDR3 is TGTGCCAGCAGGACCGGGACAGGCGTCTCACCCCTCCACTTT. V gene TRBV2 combines with J gene TRBJ1-6; 8 nucleotides agree with TRBD1. V shed 6 bases and J 10 bases; nucleotides not matched to a gene: 8. Germline V gives CDR1 SNHLY, CDR2 FYNNEI. This CDR3 region has 14 residues. Full variable domain (outside the CDR3, taken from reference TRBV2 and TRBJ1-6): EPEVTQTPSHQVTQMGQEVILRCVPISNHLYFYWYRQILGQKVEFLVSFYNNEISEKSEIFDDQFSVERPDGSNFTLKIRSTKLEDSAMYFCASRTGTGVSPLHFGNGTRLTVT.

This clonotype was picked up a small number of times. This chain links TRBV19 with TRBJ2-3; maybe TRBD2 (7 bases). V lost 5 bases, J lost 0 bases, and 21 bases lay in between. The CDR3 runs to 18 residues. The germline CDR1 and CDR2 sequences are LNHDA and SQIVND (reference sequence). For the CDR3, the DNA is TGTGCCAGTAGTCCGTGGGACTCTGCGGGGGCTAGCACAGATACGCAGTATTTT. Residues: CASSPWDSAGASTDTQYF.

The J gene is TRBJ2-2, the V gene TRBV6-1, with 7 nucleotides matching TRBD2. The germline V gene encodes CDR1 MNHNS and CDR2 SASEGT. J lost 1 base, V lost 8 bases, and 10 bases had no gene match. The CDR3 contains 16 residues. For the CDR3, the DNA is TGTGCCAGCCTCTCAGGCGCGGGGGTGAACACCGGGGAGCTGTTTTTT. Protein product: CASLSGAGVNTGELFF.

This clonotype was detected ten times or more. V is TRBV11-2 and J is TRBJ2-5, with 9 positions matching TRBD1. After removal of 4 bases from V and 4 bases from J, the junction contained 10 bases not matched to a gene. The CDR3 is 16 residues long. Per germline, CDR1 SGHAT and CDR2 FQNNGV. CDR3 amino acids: CASSSLGQGKGETQYF. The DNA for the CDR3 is TGTGCCAGCAGCTCTCTCGGACAGGGGAAAGGAGAGACCCAGTACTTC.

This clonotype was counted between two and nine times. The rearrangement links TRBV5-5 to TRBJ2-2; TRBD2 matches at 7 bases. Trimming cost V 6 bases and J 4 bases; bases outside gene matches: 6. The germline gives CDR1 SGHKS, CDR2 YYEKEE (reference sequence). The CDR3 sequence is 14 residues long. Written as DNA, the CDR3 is TGTGCCAGCACCTCGGGGGGTCGCACCGGGGAGCTGTTTTTT. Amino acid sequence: CASTSGGRTGELFF.

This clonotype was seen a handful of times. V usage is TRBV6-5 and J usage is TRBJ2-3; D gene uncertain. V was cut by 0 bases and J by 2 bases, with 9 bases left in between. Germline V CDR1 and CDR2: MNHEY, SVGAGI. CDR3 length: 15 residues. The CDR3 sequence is CASSYSRQTTDTQYF. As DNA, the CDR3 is TGTGCCAGCAGTTACTCCCGCCAGACCACAGATACGCAGTATTTT.

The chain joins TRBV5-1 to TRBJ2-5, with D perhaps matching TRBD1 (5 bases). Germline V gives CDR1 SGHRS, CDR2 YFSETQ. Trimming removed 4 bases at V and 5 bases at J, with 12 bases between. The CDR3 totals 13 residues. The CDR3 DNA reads TGCGCCAGCAGCATGGACCACAGGGAGACCCAGTACTTC. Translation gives CASSMDHRETQYF.

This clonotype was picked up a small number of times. This chain's CDR3 is CATSRAASGGQQTYEQYF. DNA of the CDR3: TGTGCCACCAGCAGAGCGGCTAGCGGGGGGCAACAAACCTACGAGCAGTACTTC. V gene TRBV15 combines with J gene TRBJ2-7, with 11 bases fitting TRBD2. V was clipped by 1 base and J by 2 bases; unmatched bases: 10. Germline V gene lookup returns CDR1 LNHNV and CDR2 YYDKDF (reference sequence). The CDR3 is 18 residues long.